The rows below give T cell receptor beta chains drawn from one sample of a study of blood T cell repertoires in COVID-19. TCRdb's table, derived via immunoSEQ multiplex PCR, lists solely in-frame clones and lacks some. The sample holds tens of thousands of clones, roughly 79% seen once. Material for sequencing was peripheral blood. Receptors were obtained from a human donor in a cohort sampled during active COVID-19. The CDR3 runs from the conserved cysteine through the conserved F or W. A D gene is named only where the DNA matches it firmly. For some rows the clone size is stated as once, few or many, or as a class when expanded; others skip it.

d_call: TRBD1
clone_size: once
v_call: TRBV5-4
j_call: TRBJ2-2
cdr3_nt: TGTGCCAGCAGGTTGGGACAGGACACCGGGGAGCTGTTTTTT
cdr3_aa: CASRLGQDTGELFF

d_call: TRBD1
clone_size: -
v_call: TRBV7-2
j_call: TRBJ1-6
cdr3_nt: TGTGCCAGCAGCAGACAGGGGTATAATTCACCCCTCCACTTT
cdr3_aa: CASSRQGYNSPLHF

d_call: TRBD1
clone_size: few
v_call: TRBV3-1/TRBV3-2
j_call: TRBJ1-1
cdr3_nt: TGTGCCAGCAGCCACCAAAGGGACAGGGGAGACGCTGAAGCTTTCTTT
cdr3_aa: CASSHQRDRGDAEAFF

d_call: TRBD1
clone_size: -
v_call: TRBV6-6
j_call: TRBJ1-1
cdr3_nt: TGTGCCAGCGGACAGGGGAGAAGTTTGGGTGGAACTGAAGCTTTCTTT
cdr3_aa: CASGQGRSLGGTEAFF

d_call: TRBD1
clone_size: -
v_call: TRBV18
j_call: TRBJ2-7
cdr3_nt: TGTGCCAGCTCACCAGGGGGACAGGGGAACGAGCAGTACTTC
cdr3_aa: CASSPGGQGNEQYF

d_call: TRBD2
clone_size: -
v_call: TRBV7-9
j_call: TRBJ2-2
cdr3_nt: TGTGCCAGCAGCCCAGCCGGGACTACGAACACCGGGGAGCTGTTTTTT
cdr3_aa: CASSPAGTTNTGELFF

d_call: TRBD1
clone_size: few
v_call: TRBV27
j_call: TRBJ1-2
cdr3_nt: TGTGCCAGCAGCTATTCCGAGGGGGCGGGTGGCTACACCTTC
cdr3_aa: CASSYSEGAGGYTF

d_call: -
clone_size: -
v_call: TRBV12-3/TRBV12-4
j_call: TRBJ2-1
cdr3_nt: TGTGCCAGCAGTCGCGACTCGTACAATGAGCAGTTCTTC
cdr3_aa: CASSRDSYNEQFF

d_call: TRBD1
clone_size: -
v_call: TRBV18
j_call: TRBJ1-1
cdr3_nt: TGTGCCAGCTCACCTGACCCGTGGAGGGGGCAGTTGAACACTGAAGCTTTCTTT
cdr3_aa: CASSPDPWRGQLNTEAFF

d_call: -
clone_size: -
v_call: TRBV10-3
j_call: TRBJ1-5
cdr3_nt: TGTGCCATCAGTGAGTCAGCGGGGAAGGGGCCCCAGCATTTT
cdr3_aa: CAISESAGKGPQHF

d_call: -
clone_size: once
v_call: TRBV7-3
j_call: TRBJ2-7
cdr3_nt: TGTGCCAGCAGCTCCCAGACAGGTCCCTCCTACGAGCAGTACTTC
cdr3_aa: CASSSQTGPSYEQYF

d_call: -
clone_size: few
v_call: TRBV6-5
j_call: TRBJ2-3
cdr3_nt: TGTGCCGCAGGGGATGATGGGACAGATACGCAGTATTTT
cdr3_aa: CAAGDDGTDTQYF

d_call: -
clone_size: few
v_call: TRBV24-1
j_call: TRBJ2-3
cdr3_nt: TGTGCCACCAGTGGACATTCGGGACTGGGCACAGATACGCAGTATTTT
cdr3_aa: CATSGHSGLGTDTQYF

d_call: TRBD2
clone_size: -
v_call: TRBV7-3
j_call: TRBJ2-1
cdr3_nt: TGTGCCAGCAGCGTGGGCGGCAGCGGGAGGTCCTACAATGAGCAGTTCTTC
cdr3_aa: CASSVGGSGRSYNEQFF

d_call: -
clone_size: -
v_call: TRBV5-1
j_call: TRBJ1-5
cdr3_nt: TGCGCCAGCTGCTTGGGGGCGGGGGGACAGCCCCAGCATTTT
cdr3_aa: CASCLGAGGQPQHF

d_call: TRBD1
clone_size: -
v_call: TRBV27
j_call: TRBJ1-2
cdr3_nt: TGTGCCAGCAGTTTATCGGCAGGGGGCCTCTTCTACACCTTC
cdr3_aa: CASSLSAGGLFYTF

d_call: -
clone_size: -
v_call: TRBV18
j_call: TRBJ1-1
cdr3_nt: TGTGCCAGCTCACCCTATGGTGGCACTGAAGCTTTCTTT
cdr3_aa: CASSPYGGTEAFF

d_call: -
clone_size: once
v_call: TRBV7-9
j_call: TRBJ2-1
cdr3_nt: TGTGCCAGCCGAGGGACTGGCGATTACAATGAGCAGTTCTTC
cdr3_aa: CASRGTGDYNEQFF

d_call: TRBD2
clone_size: once
v_call: TRBV28
j_call: TRBJ2-5
cdr3_nt: TGTGCCAGCAGTCCCCTAGCGGGAGCCCAAGAGACCCAGTACTTC
cdr3_aa: CASSPLAGAQETQYF

d_call: -
clone_size: -
v_call: TRBV24-1
j_call: TRBJ1-6
cdr3_nt: TGTGCCACCAGTGATTTGCTCTACAATAGGGGCCCCTATAATTCACCCCTCCACTTT
cdr3_aa: CATSDLLYNRGPYNSPLHF

d_call: -
clone_size: -
v_call: TRBV6-5
j_call: TRBJ2-5
cdr3_nt: TGTGCCAGCAGCTTAGGGGGGGGGCCCCAAGAGACCCAGTACTTC
cdr3_aa: CASSLGGGPQETQYF

d_call: -
clone_size: -
v_call: TRBV30
j_call: TRBJ2-1
cdr3_nt: TGTGCCTGGAGTGAGGGGGAATGGTTCGATGAGCAGTTCTTC
cdr3_aa: CAWSEGEWFDEQFF

d_call: -
clone_size: -
v_call: TRBV7-8
j_call: TRBJ2-5
cdr3_nt: TGTGCCAGCAGCTTAGGATTACTGGGCCCCCAAGAGACCCAGTACTTC
cdr3_aa: CASSLGLLGPQETQYF

d_call: TRBD2
clone_size: once
v_call: TRBV11-2
j_call: TRBJ2-1
cdr3_nt: TGTGCCAGCAGCTTACACACCCAACTAGCGCAATTCTTC
cdr3_aa: CASSLHTQLAQFF